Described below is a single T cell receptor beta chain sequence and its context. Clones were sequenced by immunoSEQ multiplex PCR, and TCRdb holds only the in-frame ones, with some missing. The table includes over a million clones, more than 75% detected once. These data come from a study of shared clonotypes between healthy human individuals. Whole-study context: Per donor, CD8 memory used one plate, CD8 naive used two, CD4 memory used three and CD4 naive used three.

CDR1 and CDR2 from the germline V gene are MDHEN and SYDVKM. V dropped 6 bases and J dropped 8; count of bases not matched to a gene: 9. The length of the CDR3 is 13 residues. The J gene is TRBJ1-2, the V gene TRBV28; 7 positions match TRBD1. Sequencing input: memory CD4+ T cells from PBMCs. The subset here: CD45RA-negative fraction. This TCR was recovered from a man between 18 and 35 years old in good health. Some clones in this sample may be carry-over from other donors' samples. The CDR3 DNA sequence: TGTGCCAGCAGGCGTACAGGGGTGGAGGGCTACACCTTC. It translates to CASRRTGVEGYTF.